This TCR delta chain was profiled in a study of γδ T cells in repeated Plasmodium falciparum infection (dated by TCRdb to the early 2020s). Study-level background: The natural-infection arm enrolled Malian children exposed to intense seasonal malaria transmission and compared the Malian children with Australian children matched for age and gender. Four controlled human malaria infections were administered to five malaria-naive U.S. adults over approximately 600 days by bites from P. falciparum NF54-infected Anopheles stephensi mosquitoes. Samples from controlled-infection subjects were taken at baseline, just before selected infections, and 21 days after each infection. The gammadelta TCR repertoires from Mali were analysed in two ways: cross-sectionally during periods with no transmission, and longitudinally across episodes of acute febrile malaria. The study examined how repeated Plasmodium falciparum infection shapes the human gammadelta T cell repertoire, using natural infection in Mali and controlled human malaria infection.

About this clone itself: Its antigen specificity is not known. The protein recorded in TCRdb matches a much larger clone and deviates from this DNA's translation at residue 4, suggesting a read error; the protein here is obtained by translating the DNA.

For bulk TCR repertoire analysis, Vgamma9/Vdelta2+ and Vdelta2-negative gammadelta T cell populations were flow-sorted out of peripheral blood mononuclear cells. Broad study findings and their caveats: Analysis of inter-individual variability in gammadelta T cell responses was limited by the small size of the controlled-infection cohort. Generalizability was limited because the Malian cohort was drawn from a small rural village of predominantly one ethnic group. In Vdelta2-negative gammadelta TCR repertoires, which were largely Vdelta1+, repeated controlled infections appeared to drive waves of new clonotype selection. Compared with Australian children, Malian children appeared to have Vdelta2-negative gammadelta TCR repertoires that were more clonally expanded, less diverse and less shared. Vgamma9/Vdelta2+ TCR repertoires showed a highly stable polyclonal repertoire over time and infection, with many inter-individual overlapping TCRgamma sequences.

The germline V gene encodes CDR1 GEAIGNYY and CDR2 EKD. From the cysteine up to the phenylalanine, the CDR3 has a length of 19 residues. The read is trimmed to its CDR3 DNA, 57 bases read in frame from base 1. The receptor library was made with multiplex PCR. Sequencing instrument: Illumina MiSeq. From each sorted gammadelta T cell sample, both TCR gamma (TRG) and TCR delta (TRD) chains were sequenced. In the paper's pipeline: Repertoire analyses included clonotype tree plots, accumulated frequency of the top 20 clonotypes, diversity index (DI) and D75 metrics. Via CATT, TCRdb reprocessed the public reads, and rows with identical DNA were then joined. The V and J calls, along with clone size, are taken from TCRdb and not from the paper's own processing. For this sample the table gives 93,000 or so delta-chain clones, of which approximately 0.96% were detected only once. Jointly, the top ten make up 7.5% to 10% of the sample.

The sample consisted of gamma-delta T cells from blood. The sequence derives from a pool of human donors (malaria-infected and uninfected, not separated). The chain uses TRDV2 and TRDJ3, and TRDD3 aligns with 12 junction nucleotides. TCRdb lists no J gene, so it was determined here by aligning the DNA to germline. The CDR3 protein: CACGTLLGDTSWDTRQMFF. The bases are TGTGCCTGTGGCACCCTACTGGGGGATACCTCCTGGGACACCCGACAGATGTTTTTC.